This T cell receptor (beta chain) was sequenced for a study of cytomegalovirus exposure and HLA in healthy donors. The overall study: Earlier, roughly 120 million unique TCR beta sequences were recovered from approximately 180 million T cells by an analysis.

This CDR3 is 15 amino acids long. Germline V gene lookup returns CDR1 SGHAT and CDR2 FQNNGV. The V gene end was trimmed by 5 bases and the J gene end by 3 bases; junction bases not matched to a gene: 10. With 60 Vbeta and 13 Jbeta primers, the PCR was carried out. The data were produced by immunoSEQ multiplex PCR, yet TCRdb's version contains in-frame clones alone and is incomplete. This sample's table reports 100,000 to 150,000 clones. The V and J genes are TRBV11-2 and TRBJ2-7; 7 bases fit TRBD1. Sequenced sample: PBMCs. The clonotype was recovered from a young man in good health and CMV-seronegative. CDR3 sequence reads: CASSLNRGWGYEQYF. The CDR3 region has the DNA TGTGCCAGCAGCCTAAACAGGGGATGGGGCTACGAGCAGTACTTC.